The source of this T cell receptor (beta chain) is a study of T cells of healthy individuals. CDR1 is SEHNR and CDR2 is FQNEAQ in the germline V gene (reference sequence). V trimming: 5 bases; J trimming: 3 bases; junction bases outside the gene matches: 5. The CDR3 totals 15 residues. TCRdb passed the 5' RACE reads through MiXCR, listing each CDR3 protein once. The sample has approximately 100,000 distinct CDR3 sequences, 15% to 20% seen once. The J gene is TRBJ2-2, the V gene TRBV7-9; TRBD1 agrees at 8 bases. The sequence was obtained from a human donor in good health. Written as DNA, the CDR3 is TGTGCCAGCAGCCCACAGGGGGGAGACACCGGGGAGCTGTTTTTT. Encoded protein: CASSPQGGDTGELFF.